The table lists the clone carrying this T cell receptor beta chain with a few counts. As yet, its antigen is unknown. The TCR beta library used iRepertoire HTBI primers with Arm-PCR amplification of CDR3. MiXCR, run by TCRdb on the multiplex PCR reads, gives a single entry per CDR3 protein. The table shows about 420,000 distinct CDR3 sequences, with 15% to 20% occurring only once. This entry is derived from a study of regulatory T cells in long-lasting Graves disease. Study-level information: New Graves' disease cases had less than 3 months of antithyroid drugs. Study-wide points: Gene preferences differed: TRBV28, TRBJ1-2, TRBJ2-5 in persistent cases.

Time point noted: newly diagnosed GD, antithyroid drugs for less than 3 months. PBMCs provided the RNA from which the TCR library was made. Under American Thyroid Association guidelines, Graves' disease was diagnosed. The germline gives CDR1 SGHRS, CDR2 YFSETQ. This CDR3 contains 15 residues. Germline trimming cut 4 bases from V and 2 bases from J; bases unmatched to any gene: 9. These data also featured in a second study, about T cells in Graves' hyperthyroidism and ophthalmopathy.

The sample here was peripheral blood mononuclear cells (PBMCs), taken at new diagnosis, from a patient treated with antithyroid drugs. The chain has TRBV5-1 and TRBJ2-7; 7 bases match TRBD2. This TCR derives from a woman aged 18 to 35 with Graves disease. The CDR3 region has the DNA TGCGCCAGCAGCCCGAGGACTAGTCCCACCTACGAGCAGTACTTC. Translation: CASSPRTSPTYEQYF.